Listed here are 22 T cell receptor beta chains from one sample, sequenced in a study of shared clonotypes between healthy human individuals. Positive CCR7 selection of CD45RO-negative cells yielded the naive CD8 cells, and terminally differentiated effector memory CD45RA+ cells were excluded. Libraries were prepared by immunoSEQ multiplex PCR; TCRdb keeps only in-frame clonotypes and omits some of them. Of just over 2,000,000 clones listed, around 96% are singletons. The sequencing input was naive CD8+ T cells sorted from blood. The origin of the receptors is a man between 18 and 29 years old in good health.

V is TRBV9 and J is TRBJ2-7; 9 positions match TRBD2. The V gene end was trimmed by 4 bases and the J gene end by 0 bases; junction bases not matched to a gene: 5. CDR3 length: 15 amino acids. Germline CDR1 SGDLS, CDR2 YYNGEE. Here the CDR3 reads CASSPWGLASYEQYF. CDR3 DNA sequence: TGTGCCAGCAGCCCCTGGGGACTAGCCTCCTACGAGCAGTACTTC.

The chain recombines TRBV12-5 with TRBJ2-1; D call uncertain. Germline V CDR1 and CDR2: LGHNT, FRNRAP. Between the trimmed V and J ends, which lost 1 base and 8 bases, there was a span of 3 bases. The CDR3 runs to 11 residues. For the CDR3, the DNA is TGTGCTAGTGGTTTGGACTATGAGCAGTTCTTC. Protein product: CASGLDYEQFF. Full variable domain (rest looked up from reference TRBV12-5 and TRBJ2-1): DARVTQTPRHKVTEMGQEVTMRCQPILGHNTVFWYRQTMMQGLELLAYFRNRAPLDDSGMPKDRFSAEMPDATLATLKIQPSEPRDSAVYFCASGLDYEQFFGPGTRLTVL.

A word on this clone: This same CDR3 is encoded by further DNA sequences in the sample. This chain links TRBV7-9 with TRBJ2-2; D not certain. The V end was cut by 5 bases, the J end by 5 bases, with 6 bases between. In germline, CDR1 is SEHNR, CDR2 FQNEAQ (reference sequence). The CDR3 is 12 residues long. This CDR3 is CASSHGTGELFF. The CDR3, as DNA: TGTGCCAGCAGCCATGGTACCGGGGAGCTGTTTTTT.

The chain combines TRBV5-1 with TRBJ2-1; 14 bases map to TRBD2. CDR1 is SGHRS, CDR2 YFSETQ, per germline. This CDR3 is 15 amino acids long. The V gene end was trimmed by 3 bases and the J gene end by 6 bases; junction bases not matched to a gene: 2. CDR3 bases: TGCGCCAGCAGCTGGGGGACTAGCGGGGGCAATGAGCAGTTCTTC. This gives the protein CASSWGTSGGNEQFF.

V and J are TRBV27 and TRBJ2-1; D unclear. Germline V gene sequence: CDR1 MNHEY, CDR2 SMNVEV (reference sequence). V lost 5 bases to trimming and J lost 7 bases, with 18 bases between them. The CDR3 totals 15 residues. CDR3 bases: TGTGCCAGCAGTGCGGACCCCCCAGGCAGGAATGAGCAGTTCTTC. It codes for CASSADPPGRNEQFF.

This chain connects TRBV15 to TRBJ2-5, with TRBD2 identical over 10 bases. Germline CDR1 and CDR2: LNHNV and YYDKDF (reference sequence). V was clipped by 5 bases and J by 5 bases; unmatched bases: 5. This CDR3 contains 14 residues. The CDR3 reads CATSERGGVETQYF. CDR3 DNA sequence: TGTGCCACCAGCGAGCGGGGGGGCGTGGAGACCCAGTACTTC.

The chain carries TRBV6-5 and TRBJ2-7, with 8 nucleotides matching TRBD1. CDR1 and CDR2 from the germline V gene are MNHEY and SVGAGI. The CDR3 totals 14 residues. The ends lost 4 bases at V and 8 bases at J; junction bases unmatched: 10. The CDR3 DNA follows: TGTGCCAGCAGTTCCCTGGGACAGGAGATCAAGCAGTACTTC. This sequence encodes CASSSLGQEIKQYF.

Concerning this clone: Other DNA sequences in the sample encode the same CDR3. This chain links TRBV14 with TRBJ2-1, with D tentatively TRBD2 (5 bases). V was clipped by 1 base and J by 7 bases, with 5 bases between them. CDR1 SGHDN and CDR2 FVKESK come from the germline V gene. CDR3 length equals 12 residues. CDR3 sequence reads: CASSQGGNEQFF. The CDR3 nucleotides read TGTGCCAGCAGCCAAGGAGGGAATGAGCAGTTCTTC. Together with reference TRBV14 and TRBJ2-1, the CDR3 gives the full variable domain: EAGVTQFPSHSVIEKGQTVTLRCDPISGHDNLYWYRRVMGKEIKFLLHFVKESKQDESGMPNNRFLAERTGGTYSTLKVQPAELEDSGVYFCASSQGGNEQFFGPGTRLTVL.

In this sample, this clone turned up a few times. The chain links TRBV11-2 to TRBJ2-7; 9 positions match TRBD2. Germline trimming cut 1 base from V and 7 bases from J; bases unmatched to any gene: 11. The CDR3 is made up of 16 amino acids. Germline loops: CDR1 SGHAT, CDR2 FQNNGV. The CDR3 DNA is TGTGCCAGCAGCTTAGTCCAGCGGGAGGTGGGAGGGGAGCAGTACTTC. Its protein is CASSLVQREVGGEQYF.

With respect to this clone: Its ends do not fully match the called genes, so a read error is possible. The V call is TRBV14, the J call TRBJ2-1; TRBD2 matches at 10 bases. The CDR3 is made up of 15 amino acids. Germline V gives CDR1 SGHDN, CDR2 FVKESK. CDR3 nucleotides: TGTGCCAGCAGCCAGCTAGCGGGGGCATACAGTGAGCAGTTCTTC. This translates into CASSQLAGAYSEQFF.

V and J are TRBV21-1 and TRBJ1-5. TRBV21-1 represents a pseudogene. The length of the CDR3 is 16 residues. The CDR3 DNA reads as TGTGCCAGCAGCAAAGCGGAAGCGCGGAGCAATCAGCCCCAGCATTTT. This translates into CASSKAEARSNQPQHF.

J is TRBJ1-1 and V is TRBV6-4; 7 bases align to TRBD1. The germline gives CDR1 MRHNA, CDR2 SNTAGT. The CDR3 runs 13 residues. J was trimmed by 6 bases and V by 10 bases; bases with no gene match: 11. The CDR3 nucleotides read TGTGCCAACCTTCCCGGGACAGTTTCTGAAGCTTTCTTT. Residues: CANLPGTVSEAFF.

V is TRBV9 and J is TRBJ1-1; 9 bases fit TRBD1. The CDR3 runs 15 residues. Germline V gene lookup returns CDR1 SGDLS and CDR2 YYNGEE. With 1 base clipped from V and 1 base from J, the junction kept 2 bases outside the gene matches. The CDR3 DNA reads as TGTGCCAGCAGCGTAACAGGGGGCAAGAACACTGAAGCTTTCTTT. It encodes CASSVTGGKNTEAFF.

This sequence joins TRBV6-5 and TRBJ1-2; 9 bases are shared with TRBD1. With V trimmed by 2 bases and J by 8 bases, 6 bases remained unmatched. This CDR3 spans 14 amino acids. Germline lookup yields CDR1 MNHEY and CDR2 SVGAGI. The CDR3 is CASSYGQGIWGYTF. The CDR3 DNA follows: TGTGCCAGCAGTTACGGACAGGGGATCTGGGGCTACACCTTC.

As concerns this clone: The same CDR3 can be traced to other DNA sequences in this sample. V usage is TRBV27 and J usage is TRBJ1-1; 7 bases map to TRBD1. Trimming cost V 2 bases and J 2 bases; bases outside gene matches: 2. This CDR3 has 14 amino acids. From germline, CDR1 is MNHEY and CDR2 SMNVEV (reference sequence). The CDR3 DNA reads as TGTGCCAGCAGTTTAAGGGACAGAAACACTGAAGCTTTCTTT. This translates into CASSLRDRNTEAFF.

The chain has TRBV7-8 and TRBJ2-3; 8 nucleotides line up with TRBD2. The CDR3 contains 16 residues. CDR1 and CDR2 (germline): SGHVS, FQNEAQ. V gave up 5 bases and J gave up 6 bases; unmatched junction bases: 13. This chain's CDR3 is CASSAGLAGRWDTQYF. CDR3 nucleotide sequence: TGTGCCAGCAGCGCAGGACTAGCTGGGCGGTGGGATACGCAGTATTTT.

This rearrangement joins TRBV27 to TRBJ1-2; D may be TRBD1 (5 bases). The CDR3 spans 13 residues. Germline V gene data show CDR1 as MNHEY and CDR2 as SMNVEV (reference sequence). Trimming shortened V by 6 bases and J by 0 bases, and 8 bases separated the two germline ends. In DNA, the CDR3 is TGTGCCAGCAGGGGGGTTACTAACTATGGCTACACCTTC. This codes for CASRGVTNYGYTF.

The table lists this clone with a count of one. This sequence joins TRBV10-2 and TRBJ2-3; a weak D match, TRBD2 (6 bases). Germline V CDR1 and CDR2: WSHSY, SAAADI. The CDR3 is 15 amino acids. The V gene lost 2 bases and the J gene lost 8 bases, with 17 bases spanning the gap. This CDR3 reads CASSEQWGTPATQYF. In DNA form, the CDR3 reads TGCGCCAGCAGTGAGCAATGGGGGACTCCGGCTACGCAGTATTTT.

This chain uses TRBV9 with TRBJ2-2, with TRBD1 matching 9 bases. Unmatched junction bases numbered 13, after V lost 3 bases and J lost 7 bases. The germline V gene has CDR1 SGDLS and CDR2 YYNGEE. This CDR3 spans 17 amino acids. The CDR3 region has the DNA TGTGCCAGCAGCGACCCACCCGGGACAGGGATCGACGGGGAGCTGTTTTTT. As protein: CASSDPPGTGIDGELFF.

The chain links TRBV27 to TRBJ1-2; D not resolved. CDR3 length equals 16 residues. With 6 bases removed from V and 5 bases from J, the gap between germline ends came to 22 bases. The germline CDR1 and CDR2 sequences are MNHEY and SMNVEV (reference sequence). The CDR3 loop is CASSPSTETLNYGYTF. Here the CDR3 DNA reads TGTGCCAGCAGCCCCTCGACTGAGACACTGAATTATGGCTACACCTTC.

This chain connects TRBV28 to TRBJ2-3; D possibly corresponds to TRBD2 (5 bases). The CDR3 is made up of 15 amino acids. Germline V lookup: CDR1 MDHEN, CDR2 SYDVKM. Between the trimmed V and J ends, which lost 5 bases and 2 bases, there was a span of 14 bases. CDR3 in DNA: TGTGCCAGCAGTCCCCCGCTAGCCGCCACAGATACGCAGTATTTT. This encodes CASSPPLAATDTQYF.

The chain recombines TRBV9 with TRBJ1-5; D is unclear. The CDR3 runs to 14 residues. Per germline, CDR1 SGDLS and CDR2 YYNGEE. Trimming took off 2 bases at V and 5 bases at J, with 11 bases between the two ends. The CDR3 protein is CASSVAGDYQPQHF. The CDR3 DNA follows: TGTGCCAGCAGCGTGGCCGGGGATTATCAGCCCCAGCATTTT.